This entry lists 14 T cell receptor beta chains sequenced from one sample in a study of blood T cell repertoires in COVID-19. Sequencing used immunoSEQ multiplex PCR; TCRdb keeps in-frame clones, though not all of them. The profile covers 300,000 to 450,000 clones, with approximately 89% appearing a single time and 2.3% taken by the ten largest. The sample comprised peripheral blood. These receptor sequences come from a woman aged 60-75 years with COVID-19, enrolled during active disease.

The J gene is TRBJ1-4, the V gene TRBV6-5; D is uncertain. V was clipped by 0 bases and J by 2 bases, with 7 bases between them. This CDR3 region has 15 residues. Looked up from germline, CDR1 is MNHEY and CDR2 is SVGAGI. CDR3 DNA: TGTGCCAGCAGTTACTCTGGGCTTACTAATGAAAAACTGTTTTTT. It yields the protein CASSYSGLTNEKLFF.

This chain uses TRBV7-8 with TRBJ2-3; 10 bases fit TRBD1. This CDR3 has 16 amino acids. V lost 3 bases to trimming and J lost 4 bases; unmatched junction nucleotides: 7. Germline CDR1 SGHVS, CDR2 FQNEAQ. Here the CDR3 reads CASSFRDRGVADTQYF. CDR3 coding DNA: TGTGCCAGCAGCTTCCGGGACAGGGGAGTGGCAGATACGCAGTATTTT.

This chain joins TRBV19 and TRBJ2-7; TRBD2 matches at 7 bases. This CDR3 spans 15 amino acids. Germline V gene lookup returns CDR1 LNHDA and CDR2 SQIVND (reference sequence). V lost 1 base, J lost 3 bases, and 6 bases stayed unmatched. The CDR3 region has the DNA TGTGCCAGTAGTATAGGCCTAGCGGTGGACTACGAGCAGTACTTC. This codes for CASSIGLAVDYEQYF.

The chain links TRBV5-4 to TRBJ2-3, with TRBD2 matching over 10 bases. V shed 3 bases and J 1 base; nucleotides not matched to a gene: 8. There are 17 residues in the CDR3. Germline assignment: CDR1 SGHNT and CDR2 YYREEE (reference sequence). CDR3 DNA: TGTGCCAGCAGCTCGGACACTAGCGGGGCCCGCACAGATACGCAGTATTTT. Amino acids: CASSSDTSGARTDTQYF.

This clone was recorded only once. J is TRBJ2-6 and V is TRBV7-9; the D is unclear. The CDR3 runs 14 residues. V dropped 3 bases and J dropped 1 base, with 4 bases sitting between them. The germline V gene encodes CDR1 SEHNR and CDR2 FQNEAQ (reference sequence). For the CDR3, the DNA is TGTGCCAGCAGCTTTATTTCTGGGGCCAACGTCCTGACTTTC. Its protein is CASSFISGANVLTF.

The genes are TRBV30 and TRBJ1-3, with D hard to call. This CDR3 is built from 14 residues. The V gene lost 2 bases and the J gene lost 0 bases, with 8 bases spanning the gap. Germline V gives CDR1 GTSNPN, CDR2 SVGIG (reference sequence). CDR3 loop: CAWSWAHSGNTIYF. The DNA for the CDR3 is TGTGCCTGGAGTTGGGCCCACTCTGGAAACACCATATATTTT.

The CDR3 DNA reads TGTGCCAGCAGCTTAGGGGTCAGGCCGAACACTGAAGCTTTCTTT. This translates into CASSLGVRPNTEAFF. The V gene is TRBV11-1, the J gene TRBJ1-1; D is undetermined. The V and J ends lost 1 base and 1 base respectively, with 10 bases between them. The germline gives CDR1 SGHAT, CDR2 FQDESV (reference sequence). CDR3 length equals 15 residues.

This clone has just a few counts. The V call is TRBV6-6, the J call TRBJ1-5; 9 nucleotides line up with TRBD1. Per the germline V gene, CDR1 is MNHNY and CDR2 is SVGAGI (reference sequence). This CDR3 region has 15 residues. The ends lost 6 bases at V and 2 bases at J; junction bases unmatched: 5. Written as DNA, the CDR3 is TGTGCCAGCAGCACCCGGGACAGGGGCAATCAGCCCCAGCATTTT. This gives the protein CASSTRDRGNQPQHF.

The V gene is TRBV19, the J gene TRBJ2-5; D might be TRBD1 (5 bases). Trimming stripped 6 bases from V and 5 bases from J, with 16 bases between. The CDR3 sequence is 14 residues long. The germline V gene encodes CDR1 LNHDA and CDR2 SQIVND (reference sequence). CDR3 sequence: CASRKGQAGETQYF. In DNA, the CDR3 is TGTGCCAGTAGGAAAGGACAAGCCGGGGAGACCCAGTACTTC.

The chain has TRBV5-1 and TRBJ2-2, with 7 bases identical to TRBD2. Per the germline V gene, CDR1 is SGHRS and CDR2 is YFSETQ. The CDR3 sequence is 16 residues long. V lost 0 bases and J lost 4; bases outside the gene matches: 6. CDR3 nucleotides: TGCGCCAGCAGCTTGGTGGGAGGGGCTCCCACCGGGGAGCTGTTTTTT. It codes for CASSLVGGAPTGELFF.

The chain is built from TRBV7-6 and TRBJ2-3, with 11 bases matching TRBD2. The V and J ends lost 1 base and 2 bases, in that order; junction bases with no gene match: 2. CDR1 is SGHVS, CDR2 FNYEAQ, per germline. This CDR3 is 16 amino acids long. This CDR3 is CASSLEGLAVTDTQYF. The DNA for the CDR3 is TGTGCCAGCAGCTTAGAGGGACTAGCGGTCACAGATACGCAGTATTTT.

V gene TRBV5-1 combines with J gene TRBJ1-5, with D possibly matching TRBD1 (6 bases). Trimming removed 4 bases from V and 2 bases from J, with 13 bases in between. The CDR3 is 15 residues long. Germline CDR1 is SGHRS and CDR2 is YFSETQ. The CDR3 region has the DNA TGCGCCAGCAGCCTTGAAGGGGGTCGCAATCAGCCCCAGCATTTT. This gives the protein CASSLEGGRNQPQHF.

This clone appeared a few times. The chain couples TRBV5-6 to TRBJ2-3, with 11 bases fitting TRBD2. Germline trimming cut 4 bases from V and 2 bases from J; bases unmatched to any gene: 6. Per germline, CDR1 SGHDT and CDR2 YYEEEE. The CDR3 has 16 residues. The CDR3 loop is CASSARLAGITDTQYF. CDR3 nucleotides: TGTGCCAGCAGCGCGAGACTAGCGGGGATCACAGATACGCAGTATTTT.

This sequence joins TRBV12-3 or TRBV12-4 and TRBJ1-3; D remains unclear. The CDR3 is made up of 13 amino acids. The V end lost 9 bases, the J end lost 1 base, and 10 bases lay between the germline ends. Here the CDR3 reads CASRGTSGNTIYF. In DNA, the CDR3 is TGTGCCAGTCGAGGCACGTCTGGAAACACCATATATTTT.